The next 9 T cell receptor beta chains were all read from a single sample in a study of blood T cells in healthy people across ages (dated by TCRdb to the mid-2010s). Libraries were constructed by 5' RACE. The run used an Illumina HiSeq 2500. A second PCR of roughly 6 to 11 cycles was run with a J-beta primer mix and a sample-barcoded 5' primer. TCRdb reprocessing: public reads trimmed at Q25 with fastp, clones called with MiXCR, in-frame beta chains kept. Here each entry gathers all rows of one CDR3 protein and keeps the most common genes and DNA. In this sample the table shows about 1,500,000 distinct CDR3 sequences, roughly 30% of which occur a single time. Clones ranked in the top ten supply roughly 8% of the sample. Sequenced material: blood. The receptors here all came from a woman in her 30s in good health.

V is TRBV7-2 and J is TRBJ2-3, with D unclear. Germline V CDR1 and CDR2: SGHTA, FQGNSA. This CDR3 comprises 14 residues. Between the trimmed V and J ends, which lost 5 bases and 5 bases, there was a span of 14 bases. In DNA form, the CDR3 reads TGTGCCAGCAGCCGTTTTAATGGAGTAGATACGCAGTATTTT. Amino acids: CASSRFNGVDTQYF.

This clonotype came up a few times. The chain combines TRBV5-1 with TRBJ2-5, with 7 bases fitting TRBD2. Germline V gene sequence: CDR1 SGHRS, CDR2 YFSETQ. The CDR3 runs to 15 residues. The ends lost 2 bases at V and 1 base at J; junction bases unmatched: 5. The CDR3 here is CASSLTGLPQETQYF. The CDR3 DNA reads TGCGCCAGCAGCTTAACGGGACTACCCCAAGAGACCCAGTACTTC.

This clonotype has only a few counts. V is TRBV7-2 and J is TRBJ2-5; 12 nucleotides line up with TRBD2. V was pared by 4 bases and J by 2 bases, with 8 bases of the junction left unmatched. The CDR3 has 17 amino acids. CDR1 and CDR2 from the germline V gene are SGHTA and FQGNSA. The CDR3 DNA is TGTGCCAGCAGCTCGCTACATACTAGCGGGAGGCAAGAGACCCAGTACTTC. It is translated as CASSSLHTSGRQETQYF. Based on the CDR3 plus reference TRBV7-2 and TRBJ2-5, the full variable domain is GAGVSQSPSNKVTEKGKDVELRCDPISGHTALYWYRQSLGQGLEFLIYFQGNSAPDKSGLPSDRFSAERTGGSVSTLTIQRTQQEDSAVYLCASSSLHTSGRQETQYFGPGTRLLVL.

V usage is TRBV6-6 and J usage is TRBJ2-7; 9 bases map to TRBD1. This CDR3 region has 14 residues. The junction had 7 bases not matched to a gene; V was cut back by 2 bases and J by 8 bases. Germline V gene sequence: CDR1 MNHNY, CDR2 SVGAGI (reference sequence). The CDR3 spells CASSYRDREDKQYF. Here the CDR3 DNA reads TGTGCCAGCAGTTACAGGGACAGGGAGGACAAGCAGTACTTC.

V usage is TRBV24-1 and J usage is TRBJ2-3, with D hard to call. CDR1 is KGHDR and CDR2 is SFDVKD in the germline V gene. The CDR3 consists of 12 residues. V lost 3 bases and J lost 6, with 6 bases in between. The chain's CDR3 is CATSDPRDTQYF. Written as DNA, the CDR3 is TGTGCCACCAGTGATCCCAGGGATACGCAGTATTTT.

The chain recombines TRBV9 with TRBJ1-3; 8 bases line up with TRBD1. CDR1 is SGDLS, CDR2 YYNGEE, per germline. The CDR3 sequence is 16 residues long. The V segment lost 4 bases and the J segment 4 bases; nucleotides outside the gene matches: 10. CDR3 DNA sequence: TGTGCCAGCAGCCCCCAGGACAGGGCTGGAGGAAACACCATATATTTT. It is translated as CASSPQDRAGGNTIYF.

This clonotype was found a few times. The junction differs from germline at one of its ends, possibly a read error. The V gene is TRBV7-2, the J gene TRBJ1-1; possibly TRBD1 for D (5 bases). The germline V gene encodes CDR1 SGHTA and CDR2 FQGNSA. The CDR3 consists of 15 residues. CDR3 nucleotides: TGTGCCAGCAGTCCACTACAGGAATTGAACACTGAAGTTTTCTTT. Amino acid sequence: CASSPLQELNTEVFF.

Only a few counts were recorded for this clonotype. V and J are TRBV5-1 and TRBJ2-5; 10 bases fit TRBD2. CDR3 length equals 16 residues. Per the germline V gene, CDR1 is SGHRS and CDR2 is YFSETQ. The ends lost 0 bases at V and 1 base at J; junction bases unmatched: 3. The DNA for the CDR3 is TGCGCCAGCAGCTTGGCCTCTAGCGGGGGCCAAGAGACCCAGTACTTC. Protein: CASSLASSGGQETQYF.

This clonotype was recorded a few times. The chain carries TRBV5-1 and TRBJ2-7; 9 bases line up with TRBD1. V dropped 3 bases and J dropped 3; count of bases not matched to a gene: 7. This CDR3 region has 15 residues. Germline CDR1 reads SGHRS; CDR2 reads YFSETQ. CDR3 sequence (DNA): TGCGCCAGCAGCTGGACAGGGGAGGGCAACTACGAGCAGTACTTC. This codes for CASSWTGEGNYEQYF. Drawing the rest from reference TRBV5-1 and TRBJ2-7, the complete variable domain is KAGVTQTPRYLIKTRGQQVTLSCSPISGHRSVSWYQQTPGQGLQFLFEYFSETQRNKGNFPGRFSGRQFSNSRSEMNVSTLELGDSALYLCASSWTGEGNYEQYFGPGTRLTVT.